This TCR beta chain was documented in a study of cytomegalovirus exposure and HLA in healthy donors. Primers included in the PCR were 60 Vbeta and 13 Jbeta primers. The method was immunoSEQ multiplex PCR; TCRdb's version includes in-frame clones alone and lacks a portion of them. The sample carries approximately 120,000 clones, around 81% recorded once. The CDR3 covers 13 residues. Germline V gene data show CDR1 as MGHDK and CDR2 as SYGVNS. General observations from the study: Roughly even sequencing depth across donors was the assumption behind the presence/absence analyses. The authors enumerated 180 or so TCR beta chains as linked to cytomegalovirus. The classifier, whose performance was assessed in both the original and validation cohorts, reportedly diagnosed cytomegalovirus status with high specificity and sensitivity.

Healthy individuals who donated bone marrow served as the donors. The table lists this clone with a count of one. Its antigen is still unknown. This chain links TRBV25-1 with TRBJ1-1; D ambiguous. The specimen sequenced was PBMCs. The clonotype was recovered from a woman aged 25-40 years in good health and CMV-seronegative. CDR3 DNA sequence: TGTCCTCTGGACCGAGGGATGGGCACTGAAGCTTTCTTT. Protein product: CPLDRGMGTEAFF. The whole variable domain, remainder taken from reference TRBV25-1 and TRBJ1-1, is EADIYQTPRYLVIGTGKKITLECSQTMGHDKMYWYQQDPGMELHLIHYSYGVNSTEKGDLSSESTVSRIRTEHFPLTLESARPSHTSQYLCPLDRGMGTEAFFGQGTRLTVV.